This TCR beta chain emerged from a study of CXCR3-negative and CXCR3-positive naive CD8 T cells (dated by TCRdb to about 2019). At the level of the whole study: In total, approximately 130 million TRB reads were obtained, corresponding to roughly 1.5 +/- 0.3 million reads per library. Diversity and physicochemical repertoire analyses covered about a dozen donors pooled from two independent experiments. For the TRBV-TRBJ cluster analysis, the naive subsets came from 5 donors, while the memory cells came from 3 donors.

The CDR3 covers 18 residues, taking in both the cysteine and the phenylalanine. No DNA has been recorded. The investigation overall reported the following: Because surface CD5, which is linked to self-reactivity in mice, was comparable between the naive subsets, TCR interaction strength was also inferred from the physicochemical properties of TRB CDR3s. Comparably high repertoire diversity was found in both naive subsets, whereas much lower repertoire diversity was found in memory CD8+ T cells. CXCR3 expression partially decreased after cryopreservation, so most assays used freshly isolated PBMCs. Within the same donor, TRBV-TRBJ usage looked similar between naive CXCR3-negative and CXCR3-positive cells, but memory cells had distinct patterns.

Sequencing was performed on a NextSeq 550. The Human TCR Profiling Kit (MiLaboratory) was used to prepare UMI-labeled 5' RACE TRB cDNA libraries. The full amount of extracted RNA was used for cDNA synthesis, and the full amount of resulting cDNA was used for PCR amplification. The libraries were made side by side, with each library going through the same number of PCR cycles. The original methods were these. With a requirement of at least two reads per UMI, MIGEC and MiXCR extracted about 57,000 +/- 9,900 unique UMI-labeled TRB cDNA molecules per library. An average of approximately 40,000 +/- 10,000 functional in-frame TRB CDR3 nucleotide clonotypes without stop codons was found per library. After each sample was downsampled to 5000 UMI-labeled TRB molecules, VDJtools was used to calculate diversity metrics such as normalized Shannon-Wiener and Chao1. VDJtools computed clonotype-size-weighted physicochemical properties of the central five CDR3 residues: interaction energy, strength, volume and Kidera factor 4. After reprocessing by TCRdb, each CDR3 protein sequence is one entry, and no DNA is given. The authors' filters were not applied to this entry. Per the sample table, the count is about 43,000 distinct CDR3 sequences. The top ten clones comprise about 10% of the sample.

Each CD8+ T cell subset was flow-sorted in triplicate, with roughly 310,000 cells per subset placed directly into RLT lysis buffer. Standard density gradient centrifugation was used to isolate peripheral blood mononuclear cells from buffy coats. An RNeasy Mini Kit was used to extract total RNA from the sorted cells. As to this clonotype: The antigen it binds to is not known.

The TCR was taken from a human donor in good health. Some clones in this sample may be carry-over from other donors' samples. This sequence uses TRBV12-2 and TRBJ2-1; TCRdb reports TRBD2, a call that lacks DNA to check it against. TRBV12-2 is noted as a pseudogene. The sample was memory CD8+ T cells from blood. This specimen's cell subset or site label, per the study, means: conventional CD8+ memory T cells (TMEM), sorted as controls. The CDR3 protein: CASRLDKTKRGGYNEQFF.